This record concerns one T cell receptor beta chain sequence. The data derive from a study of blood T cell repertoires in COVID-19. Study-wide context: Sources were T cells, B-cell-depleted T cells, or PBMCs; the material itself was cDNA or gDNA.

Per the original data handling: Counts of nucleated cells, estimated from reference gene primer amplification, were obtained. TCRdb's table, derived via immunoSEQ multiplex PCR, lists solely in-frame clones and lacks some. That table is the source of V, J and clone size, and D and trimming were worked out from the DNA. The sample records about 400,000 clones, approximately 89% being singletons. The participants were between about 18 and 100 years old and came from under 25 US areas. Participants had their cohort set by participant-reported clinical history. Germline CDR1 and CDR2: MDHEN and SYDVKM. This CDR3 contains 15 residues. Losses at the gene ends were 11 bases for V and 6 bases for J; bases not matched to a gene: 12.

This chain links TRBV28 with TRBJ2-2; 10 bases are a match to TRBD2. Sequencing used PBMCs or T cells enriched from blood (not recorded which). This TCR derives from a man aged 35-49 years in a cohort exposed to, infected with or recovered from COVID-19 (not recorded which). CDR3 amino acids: CALHTGLAGAGELFF. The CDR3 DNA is TGTGCCCTTCATACTGGGCTAGCGGGAGCCGGGGAGCTGTTTTTT.